This TCR beta chain was profiled in a study of cytomegalovirus exposure and HLA in healthy donors. Across the whole study: Approximately 80 million unique TCRs, all from HLA-typed donors, were included in an early release of the data. Within the Caucasian-associated ancestry cluster were 65% to 85% of the roughly 400 genotyped donors.

Study results and caveats: At a 0.05 false discovery rate, a later analysis found 15,000 to 20,000 TCR beta sequences to be associated with HLA alleles. The HLA-A and HLA-B alleles of most subjects were reportedly predicted accurately from TCR beta sequences.

PCR primers comprised 60 Vbeta and 13 Jbeta primers. This table comes from immunoSEQ multiplex PCR, and its TCRdb copy is limited to in-frame clones, with some not included. The sample records some 270,000 clones, over 90% being singletons. Germline loops: CDR1 LNHNV, CDR2 YYDKDF (reference sequence). With 0 bases removed from V and 4 bases from J, the gap between germline ends came to 13 bases. CDR3 length: 15 amino acids. As to this clone: Its matching antigen is unknown.

The clonotype originates from a girl aged 2 to 9 in good health and CMV-seronegative. V gene TRBV15 combines with J gene TRBJ2-7, with a tentative D call TRBD2 (5 bases). The sample was PBMCs. The CDR3 sequence is CATSREVGEVYEQYF. The DNA of the CDR3 is TGTGCCACCAGCAGAGAGGTGGGAGAGGTTTACGAGCAGTACTTC.